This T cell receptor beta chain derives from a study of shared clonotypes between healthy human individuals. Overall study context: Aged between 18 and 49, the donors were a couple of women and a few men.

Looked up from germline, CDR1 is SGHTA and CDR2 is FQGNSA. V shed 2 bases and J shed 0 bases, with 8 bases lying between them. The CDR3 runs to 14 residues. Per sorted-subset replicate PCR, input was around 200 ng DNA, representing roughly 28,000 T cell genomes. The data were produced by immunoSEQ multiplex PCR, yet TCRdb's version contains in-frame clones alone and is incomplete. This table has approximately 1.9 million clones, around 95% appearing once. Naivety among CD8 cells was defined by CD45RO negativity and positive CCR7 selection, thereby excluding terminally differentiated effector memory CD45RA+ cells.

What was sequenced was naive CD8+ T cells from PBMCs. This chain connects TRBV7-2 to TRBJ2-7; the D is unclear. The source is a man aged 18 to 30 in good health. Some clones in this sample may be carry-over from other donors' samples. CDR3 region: CASSLIYGSYEQYF. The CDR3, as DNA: TGTGCCAGCAGCTTAATTTATGGCTCCTACGAGCAGTACTTC.